The 23 T cell receptor beta chains given below trace back to one sample, sequenced in a study of blood T cells in healthy people across ages. For the second PCR, which ran for 7 to 11 cycles, a sample-barcoded 5' primer and a J-beta primer mix were used. TCRdb independently ran MiXCR on the 5' RACE reads; one entry per CDR3 protein. Of some 900,000 distinct CDR3 sequences listed, about 48% are singletons. The sequenced sample was blood. The origin of the receptors is a man between 25 and 39 years old in good health.

The V and J genes are TRBV28 and TRBJ1-2, with a tentative D call TRBD1 (5 bases). The CDR3 is 14 residues long. V was trimmed by 6 bases and J by 4 bases, leaving 15 bases between them. Germline CDR1 reads MDHEN; CDR2 reads SYDVKM. CDR3 protein: CASSLPGGSYGYTF. The CDR3 DNA is TGTGCCAGCAGCCTTCCCGGGGGTAGCTATGGCTACACCTTC.

The V gene is TRBV12-3 or TRBV12-4, the J gene TRBJ1-2; D gene uncertain. V lost 4 bases to trimming and J lost 2 bases, with 8 bases between them. The CDR3 extends over 13 amino acids. Here the CDR3 DNA reads TGTGCCAGCAGTTCCCCAGACAACTATGGCTACACCTTC. Translating gives CASSSPDNYGYTF.

This chain connects TRBV9 to TRBJ1-4; tentatively, D is TRBD1 (5 bases). Germline CDR1 and CDR2: SGDLS and YYNGEE. Trimming cost V 2 bases and J 7 bases, with 12 bases left between them. The length of the CDR3 is 14 residues. This CDR3 is CASSVGTLTEKLFF. The CDR3 region has the DNA TGTGCCAGCAGCGTCGGGACGCTGACTGAAAAACTGTTTTTT.

This clonotype was observed a handful of times. This chain connects TRBV27 to TRBJ2-5; 11 bases line up with TRBD1. This CDR3 region has 15 residues. Trimming took 5 bases from V and 5 from J; bases not matched to a gene: 7. CDR1 MNHEY and CDR2 SMNVEV come from the germline V gene (reference sequence). The CDR3 nucleotides read TGTGCCAGCAGTCTACGGACAGGGGGCGGGGAGACCCAGTACTTC. It yields the protein CASSLRTGGGETQYF.

The chain uses TRBV28 and TRBJ2-7, with a weak D call TRBD2 (6 bases). Germline values: CDR1 MDHEN, CDR2 SYDVKM. The CDR3 totals 14 residues. The ends were cut back, 6 bases at V and 3 bases at J, with 15 bases in the middle. CDR3 in DNA: TGTGCCAGCAGCGTTTCGGGACTTGACTACGAGCAGTACTTC. Protein product: CASSVSGLDYEQYF.

The rearrangement uses TRBV6-4 and TRBJ2-5, with D possibly being TRBD2 (6 bases). V was shortened by 3 bases and J by 2 bases, with 13 bases between the two germline ends. Per the germline V gene, CDR1 is MRHNA and CDR2 is SNTAGT. The CDR3 extends over 15 amino acids. The CDR3, as DNA: TGTGCCAGCAGTGATTCCCCGGCGGGGCAAGAGACCCAGTACTTC. The encoded protein is CASSDSPAGQETQYF.

This rearrangement joins TRBV7-9 to TRBJ2-5; D assignment may be TRBD1 or TRBD2 (6 bases each). Gene TRBJ2-7 matches the end of the DNA better, so the J call may be wrong. This CDR3 spans 18 amino acids. The germline V gene encodes CDR1 SEHNR and CDR2 FQNEAQ (reference sequence). CDR3 in DNA: TGTGCCAGCAGCTCCGAGGGGGGACGGGGAAAAAATAAGTACGAGCAGTACTTC. Protein sequence: CASSSEGGRGKNKYEQYF.

In this sample, this clonotype turned up many times. The J gene is TRBJ2-1, the V gene TRBV20-1, with D tentatively TRBD2 (5 bases). The CDR3 runs 14 residues. V was clipped by 0 bases and J by 7 bases, with 13 bases between them. CDR1 and CDR2 from the germline V gene are DFQATT and SNEGSKA (reference sequence). The CDR3 nucleotides are TGCAGTGCTAGAGATCCCCGGGGAGATAATGAGCAGTTCTTC. This gives the protein CSARDPRGDNEQFF.

V usage is TRBV7-8 and J usage is TRBJ1-2; TRBD1 matches 9 bases. In germline, CDR1 is SGHVS, CDR2 FQNEAQ. V was clipped by 4 bases and J by 0 bases; unmatched bases: 6. The CDR3 length is 16 residues. CDR3 bases: TGTGCCAGCAGCTGGGACAGGGACACCTCTAACTATGGCTACACCTTC. It yields the protein CASSWDRDTSNYGYTF.

The rearrangement joins TRBV28 to TRBJ2-6; 10 bases agree with TRBD1. The V gene's germline CDR1 is MDHEN and CDR2 SYDVKM. J lost 3 bases, V lost 3 bases, and 11 bases had no gene match. CDR3 size: 19 residues. The CDR3 region is CASSFVPGQGNIGANVLTF. As DNA, the CDR3 is TGTGCCAGCAGTTTCGTCCCGGGACAGGGGAATATTGGGGCCAACGTCCTGACTTTC.

This rearrangement joins TRBV7-3 to TRBJ2-6; TRBD1 matches at 9 bases. The V and J ends lost 5 bases and 3 bases, in that order; junction bases with no gene match: 11. CDR3 length: 18 residues. The germline V gene encodes CDR1 SGHTA and CDR2 FQGTGA. DNA of the CDR3: TGTGCCAGCAGCGTCTCCGGGACAGGGATCGGTGGGGCCAACGTCCTGACTTTC. Translation: CASSVSGTGIGGANVLTF.

Ten or more counts support this clonotype. The J gene is TRBJ2-1, the V gene TRBV29-1; no reliable D call. The V and J ends lost 4 bases and 6 bases respectively, with 4 bases between them. The germline V gene has CDR1 SQVTM and CDR2 ANQGSEA. This CDR3 region has 10 residues. As DNA, the CDR3 is TGCAGCGTTGTAGGCAATGAGCAGTTCTTC. Residues: CSVVGNEQFF.

The chain carries TRBV27 and TRBJ2-1; 11 bases are shared with TRBD2. The germline V gene has CDR1 MNHEY and CDR2 SMNVEV (reference sequence). This CDR3 comprises 16 residues. V lost 4 bases, J lost 6 bases, and 8 bases stayed unmatched. CDR3 loop: CASSSLLAGDSNEQFF. The CDR3 nucleotides are TGTGCCAGCAGTTCCTTACTAGCGGGGGACAGCAATGAGCAGTTCTTC.

This clonotype came up a few times. V is TRBV7-9 and J is TRBJ1-6; the D is unclear. CDR1 and CDR2 (germline): SEHNR, FQNEAQ (reference sequence). V lost 5 bases and J lost 9, with 17 bases in between. The CDR3 totals 15 residues. The CDR3 DNA sequence: TGTGCCAGCAGCCCCGGGCAGGTTGAAGCTTCACCCCTCCACTTT. Its protein is CASSPGQVEASPLHF. The entire variable domain, with the rest obtained from reference TRBV7-9 and TRBJ1-6, is as follows: DTGVSQNPRHKITKRGQNVTFRCDPISEHNRLYWYRQTLGQGPEFLTYFQNEAQLEKSRLLSDRFSAERPKGSFSTLEIQRTEQGDSAMYLCASSPGQVEASPLHFGNGTRLTVT.

This clonotype was counted a single time. Mismatch with germline at one junction end may stem from a read error. The CDR3 DNA sequence: TGTACCAGCAGCCAAAATCTTCCGGGAGCTGCAACTAATGAAAAACTGTTTTTT. Residues: CTSSQNLPGAATNEKLFF. The rearrangement joins TRBV16 to TRBJ1-4; D is unresolved. The CDR3 runs 18 residues. The V gene's germline CDR1 is KGHSY and CDR2 FQNENV.

This chain connects TRBV4-1 to TRBJ2-7; TRBD2 is a possible D gene (6 bases). The germline gives CDR1 MGHRA, CDR2 YSYEKL. This CDR3 has 17 amino acids. V was trimmed by 4 bases and J by 0 bases, leaving 19 bases between them. The CDR3 is CASSPDGTPGPSYEQYF. The CDR3 DNA follows: TGCGCCAGCAGCCCCGACGGGACTCCTGGGCCCTCCTACGAGCAGTACTTC.

The rearrangement links TRBV10-3 to TRBJ2-3; 13 bases are shared with TRBD2. Unmatched junction bases numbered 4, after V lost 6 bases and J lost 4 bases. There are 15 residues in the CDR3. Germline-derived CDR1 and CDR2 are ENHRY and SYGVKD. As DNA, the CDR3 is TGTGCCATCAGGCAGGGACTAGCGGGACCAGATACGCAGTATTTT. This sequence encodes CAIRQGLAGPDTQYF.

The chain carries TRBV5-1 and TRBJ2-1; perhaps TRBD2 as D (6 bases). CDR1 and CDR2 (germline): SGHRS, YFSETQ. The V and J ends lost 0 bases and 2 bases respectively, with 12 bases between them. This CDR3 spans 16 amino acids. Here the CDR3 DNA reads TGCGCCAGCAGCTTGGTTTCGGCTAGCGCCTACAATGAGCAGTTCTTC. Residues: CASSLVSASAYNEQFF.

This chain links TRBV9 with TRBJ2-1; TRBD2 matches 16 bases. CDR1 SGDLS and CDR2 YYNGEE come from the germline V gene. CDR3 size: 18 residues. Germline trimming cut 0 bases from V and 4 bases from J; bases unmatched to any gene: 4. CDR3 protein: CASSVGGTSGGAYNEQFF. The CDR3 nucleotides read TGTGCCAGCAGCGTAGGGGGGACTAGCGGGGGGGCTTACAATGAGCAGTTCTTC.

This chain links TRBV29-1 with TRBJ2-5, with 7 bases fitting TRBD1. V lost 4 bases and J lost 4; bases outside the gene matches: 9. Germline V gene sequence: CDR1 SQVTM, CDR2 ANQGSEA. This CDR3 has 14 residues. The CDR3, as DNA: TGCAGCGTTGTTAAGGGGGCACGGGGAGAGACCCAGTACTTC. It specifies CSVVKGARGETQYF.

V usage is TRBV27 and J usage is TRBJ1-2, with D unclear. The CDR3 contains 13 residues. Germline CDR1 MNHEY, CDR2 SMNVEV (reference sequence). V dropped 6 bases and J dropped 5 bases, with 13 bases sitting between them. The CDR3: CASSSSQTYGYTF. CDR3 DNA sequence: TGTGCCAGCAGCAGCTCGCAGACTTATGGCTACACCTTC.

V is TRBV6-2 or TRBV6-3 and J is TRBJ2-4; TRBD1 matches at 9 bases. The DNA end is more similar to TRBJ2-7, so the J call may be wrong. This CDR3 region has 15 residues. Germline CDR1 reads MNHEY; CDR2 reads SVGEGT. CDR3 sequence: CASNQDRGNLYEQYF. DNA of the CDR3: TGTGCCAGCAATCAGGACAGGGGAAACCTCTACGAGCAGTACTTC.

This rearrangement joins TRBV28 to TRBJ2-1; D remains ambiguous. Judging by the DNA end, TRBJ2-7 fits better; the J call may be wrong. The CDR3 sequence is 13 residues long. Germline CDR1 reads MDHEN; CDR2 reads SYDVKM. CDR3 amino acids: CAISDSSYNEQYF. DNA of the CDR3: TGTGCCATTTCGGATAGCTCCTACAATGAGCAGTACTTC.